The rows below give T cell receptor beta chains drawn from one sample of a study of T-cell reconstitution after alpha-beta-depleted transplantation in children. TCRdb processed the PCR reads anew with MiXCR; each CDR3 protein has one entry. The repertoire consists of nearly 400,000 distinct CDR3 sequences, with roughly 20% occurring once and the leading ten covering 3.8%. Source: PBMCs from the stem cell graft donor, taken from the stem cell graft. The receptors derive from a human donor who donated a stem cell graft to a child with acute myeloid leukemia. The CDR3 runs from the conserved cysteine through the conserved F or W. The D gene is left open where the match is weak. Clone size is stated in some rows and not others, as once, few, many or a class when expanded.

j_call cdr3_length clone_size d_call v_call cdr3_nt cdr3_aa
TRBJ2-3 15 few NA TRBV5-5 TGTGCCAGCAGCTCCAAAAAGGGGGAGGCAGATACGCAGTATTTT CASSSKKGEADTQYF
TRBJ2-7 11 NA NA TRBV29-1 TGCAGCGTTAAAAGAGGTTACGAGCAGTACTTC CSVKRGYEQYF
TRBJ1-4 15 many NA TRBV6-5 TGTGCCAGCAGTTACTCGCCCGCCCGCGGTGAAAAACTGTTTTTT CASSYSPARGEKLFF
TRBJ1-3 16 few NA TRBV12-3/TRBV12-4 TGTGCCAGCAGCGAGACCACAGGGATCCCGGGAAACACCATATATTTT CASSETTGIPGNTIYF
TRBJ2-1 18 NA TRBD2 TRBV4-2 TGTGCCAGCAGCCAAGATCCCCGGGGAGCGGGAGGGCTCGGTGAGCAGTTCTTC CASSQDPRGAGGLGEQFF
TRBJ2-7 14 many NA TRBV15 TGTGCCACCAGCAGTGGCCTGAGCTCCTACGAGCAGTACTTC CATSSGLSSYEQYF
TRBJ2-1 14 few TRBD2 TRBV20-1 TGCAGTGCTCTAGATAGCGGGGGGTACAATGAGCAGTTCTTC CSALDSGGYNEQFF
TRBJ2-7 15 once NA TRBV14 TGTGCCAGCAGCCAAGAGTTGGCCCCAAGCTACGAGCAGTACTTC CASSQELAPSYEQYF
TRBJ2-5 14 NA NA TRBV9 TGTGCCAGCAGCGACCCCCACGGGGAAGAGACCCAGTACTTC CASSDPHGEETQYF
TRBJ2-3 14 many NA TRBV10-3 TGTGCCATCAGTAACTACGGAAACACAGATACGCAGTATTTT CAISNYGNTDTQYF
TRBJ2-5 13 NA NA TRBV2 TGTGCCAGCGAACTCTGGGGGCAAGAGACCCAGTACTTC CASELWGQETQYF
TRBJ1-1 15 few NA TRBV7-8 TGTGCCAGCAGCTTAGATTCAGGTACGGGAACTGAAGCTTTCTTT CASSLDSGTGTEAFF
TRBJ2-5 17 many NA TRBV7-6 TGTGCCAGCAGCTTTACGGGGTATGGGGGGATCCAAGAGACCCAGTACTTC CASSFTGYGGIQETQYF
TRBJ2-5 13 many NA TRBV25-1 TGTGCCAGCAGTGAGCTGTACCAAGAGACCCAGTACTTC CASSELYQETQYF
TRBJ1-4 13 few NA TRBV12-3/TRBV12-4 TGTGCCAGCAGGACCACAACTAATGAAAAACTGTTTTTT CASRTTTNEKLFF
TRBJ2-6 18 NA NA TRBV27 TGTGCCAGCAGTTTAATGGGTGGAAGGGACCCTGGGGCCAACGTCCTGACTTTC CASSLMGGRDPGANVLTF
TRBJ2-1 16 once TRBD2 TRBV12-3/TRBV12-4 TGTGCCAGCAGTTTCGCGGGAGCGTTCCTCCAGAATGAGCAGTTCTTC CASSFAGAFLQNEQFF
TRBJ2-1 14 few TRBD1 TRBV28 TGTGCCATCCAGGGGACAGGGGCCTACAATGAGCAGTTCTTC CAIQGTGAYNEQFF
TRBJ2-1 17 NA NA TRBV6-1 TGTGCCAGCAGGGAAGAAAAGGGGGGCAGCTCCTACAATGAGCAGTTCTTC CASREEKGGSSYNEQFF
TRBJ2-7 13 NA NA TRBV6-5 TGTGCCAGCAGTTACGTGGGAAAGGGAGAGCAGTACTTC CASSYVGKGEQYF
TRBJ1-5 14 NA NA TRBV10-3 TGTGCCATCAGTGAGGAACCTGGAAATCAGCCCCAGCATTTT CAISEEPGNQPQHF
TRBJ2-1 15 NA NA TRBV29-1 TGCAGCGTTGGGGGTATTAGCGCGGGCTACAATGAGCAGTTCTTC CSVGGISAGYNEQFF
TRBJ1-1 14 NA TRBD1 TRBV12-3/TRBV12-4 TGTGCCAGCAGCGCCGGGACAGAAAACACTGAAGCTTTCTTT CASSAGTENTEAFF
TRBJ2-7 15 few TRBD2 TRBV5-1 TGCGCCAGCAGCTTGGGGGCTAGCGGGAGGTACGAGCAGTACTTC CASSLGASGRYEQYF
TRBJ1-1 13 few NA TRBV29-1 TGCAGCGTTGTGGCATCGCAGGACACTGAAGCTTTCTTT CSVVASQDTEAFF
TRBJ1-2 13 NA NA TRBV28 TGTGCCAGCAGCATTTTCGGACAGAATGGCTACACCTTC CASSIFGQNGYTF
TRBJ2-5 12 once NA TRBV20-1 TGCAGTGCAGATGGGTTCGGAGAGACCCAGTACTTC CSADGFGETQYF
TRBJ2-2 17 NA TRBD2 TRBV6-5 TGTGCCAGCAGTTACGATGGGCGGGAGGGCCACACCGGGGAGCTGTTTTTT CASSYDGREGHTGELFF
TRBJ1-4 15 few NA TRBV12-3/TRBV12-4 TGTGCCAGCAGTTTTAGCTACTCAACTAATGAAAAACTGTTTTTT CASSFSYSTNEKLFF
TRBJ2-1 11 few NA TRBV7-6 TGTGCCAGCAGCTTTACGCATGAGCAGTTCTTC CASSFTHEQFF
TRBJ2-3 15 NA NA TRBV7-2 TGTGCCAGCAGCTTAGAATTAATAGGGACAGATACGCAGTATTTT CASSLELIGTDTQYF
TRBJ2-1 18 many TRBD2 TRBV18 TGTGCCAGCTCACCCATTGGGCTAGCGGGAGACCTATACAATGAGCAGTTCTTC CASSPIGLAGDLYNEQFF
TRBJ2-2 16 few NA TRBV5-1 TGCGCCAGCAGCTTTGGTTCTAGCTTCAACACCGGGGAGCTGTTTTTT CASSFGSSFNTGELFF
TRBJ2-5 15 few NA TRBV12-3/TRBV12-4 TGTGCCAGCAGTCCGGACACGCCCAGGCCGGAGACCCAGTACTTC CASSPDTPRPETQYF
TRBJ2-5 16 many TRBD2 TRBV2 TGTGCCAGCAGTGAAGCCAGGACTAGCGATCAAGAGACCCAGTACTTC CASSEARTSDQETQYF
TRBJ2-3 13 NA NA TRBV15 TGTGCCACCAGAGGCCCGTGGGCAGATACGCAGTATTTT CATRGPWADTQYF
TRBJ1-5 12 many TRBD1 TRBV20-1 TGCAGTGCTCTCACAGGGGATCAGCCCCAGCATTTT CSALTGDQPQHF